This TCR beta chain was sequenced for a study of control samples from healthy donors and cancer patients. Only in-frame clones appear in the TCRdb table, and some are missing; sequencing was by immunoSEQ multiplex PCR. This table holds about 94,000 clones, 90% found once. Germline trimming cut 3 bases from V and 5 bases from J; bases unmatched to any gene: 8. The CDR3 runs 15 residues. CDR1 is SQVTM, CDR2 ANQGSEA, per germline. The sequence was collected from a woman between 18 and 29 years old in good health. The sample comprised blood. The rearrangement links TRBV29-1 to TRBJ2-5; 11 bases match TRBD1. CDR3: CSVDEGQGVGETQYF. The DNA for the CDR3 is TGCAGCGTTGATGAGGGACAGGGGGTTGGGGAGACCCAGTACTTC.